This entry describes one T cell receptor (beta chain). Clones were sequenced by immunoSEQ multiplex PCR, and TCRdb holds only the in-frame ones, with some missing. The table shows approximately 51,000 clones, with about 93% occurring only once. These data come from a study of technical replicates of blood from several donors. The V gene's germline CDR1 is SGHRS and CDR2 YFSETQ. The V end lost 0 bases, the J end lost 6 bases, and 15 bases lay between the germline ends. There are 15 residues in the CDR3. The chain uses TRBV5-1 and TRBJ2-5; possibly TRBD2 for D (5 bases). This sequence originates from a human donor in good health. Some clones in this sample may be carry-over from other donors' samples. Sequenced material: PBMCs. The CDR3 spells CASSLETREMKTQYF. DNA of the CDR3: TGCGCCAGCAGCTTGGAAACAAGGGAGATGAAGACCCAGTACTTC.